One and the same sample provided the 24 T cell receptor beta chains below, sequenced in a study of blood T cell repertoires in COVID-19. Only in-frame clones appear in the TCRdb table, and some are missing; sequencing was by immunoSEQ multiplex PCR. The table shows around 310,000 clones, with over 75% occurring only once. Specimen: PBMCs or T cells enriched from blood (not recorded which). The receptors shown here come from a man in his thirties or forties who had recovered from COVID-19.

V gene TRBV6-6 combines with J gene TRBJ2-7; TRBD1 matches at 9 bases. Germline trimming cut 2 bases from V and 5 bases from J; bases unmatched to any gene: 4. The CDR3 has 14 amino acids. Per the germline V gene, CDR1 is MNHNY and CDR2 is SVGAGI (reference sequence). The CDR3 here is CASSYPTGGNEQYF. Written as DNA, the CDR3 is TGTGCCAGCAGTTACCCGACAGGGGGAAACGAGCAGTACTTC.

This clone came up once. The V gene is TRBV6-5, the J gene TRBJ2-5; 9 positions match TRBD2. The V gene's germline CDR1 is MNHEY and CDR2 SVGAGI. The CDR3 loop spans 16 amino acids. J lost 2 bases, V lost 1 base, and 5 bases had no gene match. CDR3 loop: CASSYFSSGKQETQYF. In DNA, the CDR3 is TGTGCCAGCAGTTACTTTTCTAGCGGGAAACAAGAGACCCAGTACTTC.

The chain carries TRBV19 and TRBJ1-6, with D unresolved. Germline V gene sequence: CDR1 LNHDA, CDR2 SQIVND (reference sequence). The CDR3 runs 18 residues. Trimming pared 3 bases from V and 8 bases from J, leaving 23 bases between. CDR3 sequence: CASSMEGRTIKGYSPLHF. DNA for the CDR3: TGTGCCAGTAGTATGGAGGGTCGCACGATAAAAGGATATTCACCCCTCCACTTT.

The rearrangement joins TRBV5-1 to TRBJ2-7; tentatively, D is TRBD2 (6 bases). This CDR3 comprises 14 residues. Per germline, CDR1 SGHRS and CDR2 YFSETQ. Trimming took off 3 bases at V and 2 bases at J, with 12 bases between the two ends. The CDR3 nucleotides read TGCGCCAGCAGCTGGACTACCGGTACCTACGAGCAGTACTTC. Translation: CASSWTTGTYEQYF.

V usage is TRBV7-6 and J usage is TRBJ2-5; TRBD1 agrees at 7 bases. Germline CDR1 and CDR2: SGHVS and FNYEAQ. CDR3 length: 15 residues. The trim removed 0 bases at V and 5 bases at J, leaving 6 bases unmatched. The CDR3 DNA reads as TGTGCCAGCAGCTTAGCGGGACAGATGATCGAGACCCAGTACTTC. Encoded protein: CASSLAGQMIETQYF. Supplemented by reference TRBV7-6 and TRBJ2-5, the full variable domain reads GAGVSQSPRYKVTKRGQDVALRCDPISGHVSLYWYRQALGQGPEFLTYFNYEAQQDKSGLPNDRFSAERPEGSISTLTIQRTEQRDSAMYRCASSLAGQMIETQYFGPGTRLLVL.

The chain has TRBV30 and TRBJ1-2; 8 bases agree with TRBD1. The CDR3 totals 12 residues. V shed 8 bases and J 6 bases; nucleotides not matched to a gene: 8. Germline CDR1 GTSNPN, CDR2 SVGIG (reference sequence). The CDR3 coding sequence is TGTGCCCTTACTGCAGGGGGCGATGGCTACACCTTC. Its translation is CALTAGGDGYTF. Using reference TRBV30 and TRBJ1-2 for the parts outside the CDR3, the full variable domain is SQTIHQWPATLVQPVGSPLSLECTVEGTSNPNLYWYRQAAGRGLQLLFYSVGIGQISSEVPQNLSASRPQDRQFILSSKKLLLSDSGFYLCALTAGGDGYTFGSGTRLTVV.

This chain links TRBV11-2 with TRBJ1-5; D remains unclear. The CDR3 is 13 residues long. The V end was cut by 1 base, the J end by 5 bases, with 6 bases between. Germline loops: CDR1 SGHAT, CDR2 FQNNGV. The CDR3 DNA reads TGTGCCAGCAGCTTAGCCTTCGATCAGCCCCAGCATTTT. Amino acids: CASSLAFDQPQHF.

The V call is TRBV28, the J call TRBJ2-6, with TRBD1 matching 7 bases. The trim removed 6 bases at V and 1 base at J, leaving 3 bases unmatched. The germline V gene encodes CDR1 MDHEN and CDR2 SYDVKM. The CDR3 extends over 15 amino acids. The chain's CDR3 is CASSPRGSGANVLTF. In DNA form, the CDR3 reads TGTGCCAGCAGCCCCAGGGGGTCTGGGGCCAACGTCCTGACTTTC.

CDR3 loop: CASSSTGTGEHSGANVLTF. Written as DNA, the CDR3 is TGTGCCAGCAGCTCCACCGGGACAGGTGAACACTCTGGGGCCAACGTCCTGACTTTC. The J gene is TRBJ2-6, the V gene TRBV13; 8 nucleotides match TRBD1. The CDR3 loop spans 19 amino acids. Germline V gives CDR1 PRHDT, CDR2 FYEKMQ (reference sequence). Losses at the gene ends were 4 bases for V and 0 bases for J; bases not matched to a gene: 11. Supplemented by reference TRBV13 and TRBJ2-6, the full variable domain reads AAGVIQSPRHLIKEKRETATLKCYPIPRHDTVYWYQQGPGQDPQFLISFYEKMQSDKGSIPDRFSAQQFSDYHSELNMSSLELGDSALYFCASSSTGTGEHSGANVLTFGAGSRLTVL.

The chain carries TRBV2 and TRBJ2-3, with 7 bases lining up with TRBD1. The junction had 5 bases not matched to a gene; V was cut back by 4 bases and J by 1 base. Germline V gene data show CDR1 as SNHLY and CDR2 as FYNNEI. There are 15 residues in the CDR3. The chain's CDR3 is CASSGPGGGTDTQYF. CDR3 sequence (DNA): TGTGCCAGCAGTGGCCCAGGGGGTGGCACAGATACGCAGTATTTT.

This chain connects TRBV11-2 to TRBJ1-2; D is unresolved. This CDR3 comprises 12 residues. CDR1 and CDR2 (germline): SGHAT, FQNNGV. The V gene lost 4 bases and the J gene lost 6 bases, with 9 bases spanning the gap. The CDR3 DNA follows: TGTGCCAGCAGCTCCACGGTGGATGGCTACACCTTC. Its translation is CASSSTVDGYTF.

The chain employs TRBV3-1 (or the pseudogene TRBV3-2) and TRBJ1-6, with D uncertain. Germline V lookup: CDR1 LGHDT, CDR2 YNNKEL (reference sequence). There are 15 residues in the CDR3. V was shortened by 3 bases and J by 7 bases, with 13 bases between the two germline ends. CDR3 DNA: TGTGCCAGCAGCCATTCGACGGGAACCAATTCACCCCTCCACTTT. Protein sequence: CASSHSTGTNSPLHF.

This chain uses TRBV18 with TRBJ2-5; 11 bases are shared with TRBD2. The CDR3 contains 17 residues. Unmatched junction bases numbered 10, after V lost 2 bases and J lost 5 bases. CDR1 is KGHSH and CDR2 is LQKENI in the germline V gene. CDR3 DNA: TGTGCCAGCTCACCAAGGAGAACTAGCGGGGGTAGGGAGACCCAGTACTTC. It codes for CASSPRRTSGGRETQYF.

This chain uses TRBV2 with TRBJ2-3; 11 bases fit TRBD2. The CDR3 extends over 15 amino acids. Germline V gives CDR1 SNHLY, CDR2 FYNNEI. V was pared by 6 bases and J by 3 bases, with 5 bases of the junction left unmatched. CDR3 residues: CASSLAGGRTDTQYF. As DNA, the CDR3 is TGTGCCAGCAGCTTAGCGGGGGGGCGAACAGATACGCAGTATTTT.

The CDR3 sequence is CASTIQGQRHYTF. DNA of the CDR3: TGTGCCAGCACCATCCAGGGGCAGAGACACTACACCTTC. The genes are TRBV6-6 and TRBJ1-2, with D possibly TRBD1 on 6 matching bases. This CDR3 is 13 amino acids long. The V gene's germline CDR1 is MNHNY and CDR2 SVGAGI (reference sequence). Trimming removed 7 bases at V and 10 bases at J, with 19 bases between.

V and J are TRBV7-9 and TRBJ2-7, with TRBD1 matching 8 bases. Losses at the gene ends were 3 bases for V and 3 bases for J; bases not matched to a gene: 4. CDR1 is SEHNR, CDR2 FQNEAQ, per germline (reference sequence). This CDR3 region has 14 residues. The CDR3 DNA reads as TGTGCCAGCAGCTTGTCGGACAGGGTCTACGAGCAGTACTTC. Translated: CASSLSDRVYEQYF.

This chain joins TRBV12-3 or TRBV12-4 and TRBJ1-1; 8 positions agree with TRBD1. The J segment lost 4 bases and the V segment lost 6 bases, leaving 4 bases of the junction unmatched. The CDR3 loop spans 13 amino acids. The CDR3 protein is CASSGQGGTEAFF. DNA of the CDR3: TGTGCCAGCAGCGGACAGGGAGGCACTGAAGCTTTCTTT.

A few counts support this clone. The sample contains more than one DNA sequence encoding this CDR3. The chain is built from TRBV6-5 and TRBJ2-7; TRBD1 matches 10 bases. Germline lookup yields CDR1 MNHEY and CDR2 SVGAGI. The V segment lost 2 bases and the J segment 5 bases; nucleotides outside the gene matches: 6. This CDR3 spans 15 amino acids. CDR3 loop: CASSYPGTGVNEQYF. In DNA form, the CDR3 reads TGTGCCAGCAGTTACCCCGGGACAGGGGTCAACGAGCAGTACTTC.

The J gene is TRBJ2-1, the V gene TRBV19; the match to TRBD2 covers 8 bases. Germline V gives CDR1 LNHDA, CDR2 SQIVND (reference sequence). The CDR3 is 12 residues long. V was clipped by 1 base and J by 12 bases; unmatched bases: 2. Here the CDR3 reads CASSIAAGGQFF. The CDR3 DNA follows: TGTGCCAGTAGTATAGCGGCGGGGGGGCAGTTCTTC.

The chain uses TRBV4-1 and TRBJ2-7; TRBD2 matches at 7 bases. There are 15 residues in the CDR3. Germline V gene sequence: CDR1 MGHRA, CDR2 YSYEKL. Trimming at V came to 4 bases and at J to 5 bases, leaving 11 bases not matched to a gene. For the CDR3, the DNA is TGCGCCAGCAGCCCCACCCTGGGGGGAGGGGACGAGCAGTACTTC. Amino acid sequence: CASSPTLGGGDEQYF.

V gene TRBV5-4 combines with J gene TRBJ1-3, with 9 bases identical to TRBD1. The CDR3 consists of 16 residues. The junction had 9 bases not matched to a gene; V was cut back by 4 bases and J by 4 bases. The germline CDR1 and CDR2 sequences are SGHNT and YYREEE (reference sequence). The CDR3 loop reads CASSPARTGGGNTIYF. CDR3 DNA: TGTGCCAGCAGCCCAGCACGAACAGGGGGCGGAAACACCATATATTTT. Filled out from reference TRBV5-4 and TRBJ1-3, the complete variable domain reads ETGVTQSPTHLIKTRGQQVTLRCSSQSGHNTVSWYQQALGQGPQFIFQYYREEENGRGNFPPRFSGLQFPNYSSELNVNALELDDSALYLCASSPARTGGGNTIYFGEGSWLTVV.

The V gene is TRBV9, the J gene TRBJ1-4; possibly TRBD1 for D (6 bases). The CDR3 totals 17 residues. Trimming shortened V by 4 bases and J by 3 bases, and 19 bases separated the two germline ends. Per the germline V gene, CDR1 is SGDLS and CDR2 is YYNGEE. The CDR3, as DNA: TGTGCCAGCAGCCCGCCGTGGGGGGGGGCACCTAATGAAAAACTGTTTTTT. Translated: CASSPPWGGAPNEKLFF.

This rearrangement joins TRBV27 to TRBJ1-6; 9 bases match TRBD1. Losses at the gene ends were 5 bases for V and 9 bases for J; bases not matched to a gene: 8. Looked up from germline, CDR1 is MNHEY and CDR2 is SMNVEV (reference sequence). The CDR3 is 15 amino acids. The CDR3 loop reads CASSPGDRESSPLHF. For the CDR3, the DNA is TGTGCCAGCAGTCCCGGGGACAGGGAGAGTTCACCCCTCCACTTT.

This clone has just one count. J is TRBJ1-2 and V is TRBV19, with TRBD1 matching 9 bases. In germline, CDR1 is LNHDA, CDR2 SQIVND (reference sequence). After removal of 7 bases from V and 4 bases from J, the junction contained 7 bases not matched to a gene. The CDR3 consists of 14 residues. The CDR3 protein is CASTSDRGFYGYTF. In DNA, the CDR3 is TGTGCCAGTACATCGGACAGGGGATTCTATGGCTACACCTTC. Combining the CDR3 with reference TRBV19 and TRBJ1-2 gives the whole variable domain DGGITQSPKYLFRKEGQNVTLSCEQNLNHDAMYWYRQDPGQGLRLIYYSQIVNDFQKGDIAEGYSVSREKKESFPLTVTSAQKNPTAFYLCASTSDRGFYGYTFGSGTRLTVV.